Included here is one T cell receptor beta chain sequence, with context. The sample comes from a study of blood T cell repertoires in COVID-19. Background on the study: Samples taken during acute and convalescent COVID-19 were collected in the United States, Italy and Spain. T cells, B-cell-depleted T cells, or PBMCs provided the cDNA or gDNA that served as material.

Methods used by the authors: Researchers report that nucleated cell counts were estimated from reference gene primer amplification. The repertoire was sequenced with immunoSEQ multiplex PCR; TCRdb's copy has only in-frame clones and lacks some. The V and J calls and clone size come from that table; D and trimming were worked out from the DNA. The data show some 14,000 clones, with approximately 91% seen just once and around 15% held by the top ten. Germline CDR1 SGHTA, CDR2 FQGNSA. V dropped 1 base and J dropped 2 bases, with 9 bases sitting between them. This CDR3 comprises 14 residues. The TCR sequence derives from a human donor in a cohort sampled during active COVID-19. The chain joins TRBV7-2 to TRBJ2-7; perhaps TRBD2 as D (5 bases). Sample: peripheral blood. The CDR3 loop reads CASSLGLRAYEQYF. The CDR3 DNA follows: TGTGCCAGCAGCTTAGGGTTGCGGGCCTACGAGCAGTACTTC.